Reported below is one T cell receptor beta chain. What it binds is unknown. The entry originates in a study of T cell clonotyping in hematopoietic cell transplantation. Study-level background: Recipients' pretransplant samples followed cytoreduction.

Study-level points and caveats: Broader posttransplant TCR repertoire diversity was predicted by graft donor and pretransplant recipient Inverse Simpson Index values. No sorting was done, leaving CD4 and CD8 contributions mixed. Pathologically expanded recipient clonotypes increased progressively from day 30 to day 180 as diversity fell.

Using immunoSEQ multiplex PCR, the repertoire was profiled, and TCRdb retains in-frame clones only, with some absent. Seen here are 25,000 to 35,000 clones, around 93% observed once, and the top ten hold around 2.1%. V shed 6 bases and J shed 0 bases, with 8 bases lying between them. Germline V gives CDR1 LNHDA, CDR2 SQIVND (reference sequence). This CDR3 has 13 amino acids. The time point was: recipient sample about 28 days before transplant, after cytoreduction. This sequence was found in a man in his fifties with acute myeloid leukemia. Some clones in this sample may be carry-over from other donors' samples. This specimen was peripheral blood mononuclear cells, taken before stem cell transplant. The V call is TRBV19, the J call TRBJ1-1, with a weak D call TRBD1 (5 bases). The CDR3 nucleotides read TGTGCCAGTAGACTGGGGGTGAACACTGAAGCTTTCTTT. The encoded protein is CASRLGVNTEAFF.